This passage covers 25 T cell receptor beta chains from one sample sequenced in a study of T cell responses to AZD1222 COVID-19 vaccine. This table comes from immunoSEQ multiplex PCR, and its TCRdb copy is limited to in-frame clones, with some not included. The sample includes 150,000 or so clones, around 94% of them seen just once. Specimen: peripheral blood, collected 28 days after the second AZD1222 dose. The receptors stem from an adult who received the AZD1222 COVID-19 vaccine.

This clone was recorded only once. The V and J genes are TRBV2 and TRBJ2-7, with TRBD1 matching over 8 bases. This CDR3 spans 15 amino acids. The V gene end was trimmed by 1 base and the J gene end by 5 bases; junction bases not matched to a gene: 7. Germline V gives CDR1 SNHLY, CDR2 FYNNEI. In nucleotides, the CDR3 is TGTGCCAGCAGTGAAGAGGGCGCAGGGGGCAACGAGCAGTACTTC. Encoded protein: CASSEEGAGGNEQYF.

This chain links TRBV9 with TRBJ1-1; D gene uncertain. Germline V gene lookup returns CDR1 SGDLS and CDR2 YYNGEE. There are 14 residues in the CDR3. V lost 3 bases and J lost 1, with 10 bases in between. Here the CDR3 reads CASSASATNTEAFF. The DNA for the CDR3 is TGTGCCAGCAGCGCCTCGGCCACGAACACTGAAGCTTTCTTT.

In this sample, this clone turned up once. The chain is built from TRBV4-1 and TRBJ2-6; maybe TRBD1 (5 bases). This CDR3 has 18 amino acids. Looked up from germline, CDR1 is MGHRA and CDR2 is YSYEKL. Trimming pared 1 base from V and 0 bases from J, leaving 13 bases between. CDR3 sequence reads: CASSQGPIQDSGANVLTF. The CDR3 DNA reads TGCGCCAGCAGCCAAGGCCCCATACAGGACTCTGGGGCCAACGTCCTGACTTTC.

The V gene is TRBV28, the J gene TRBJ1-2; 7 bases line up with TRBD1. The CDR3 has 17 residues. The trim removed 6 bases at V and 5 bases at J, leaving 18 bases unmatched. The germline V gene encodes CDR1 MDHEN and CDR2 SYDVKM. CDR3: CASSQRQGTAFWYGYTF. The DNA for the CDR3 is TGTGCCAGCAGCCAAAGACAGGGAACGGCGTTCTGGTATGGCTACACCTTC.

This chain uses TRBV3-1 (or the pseudogene TRBV3-2) with TRBJ2-5, with a tentative D call TRBD1 (5 bases). From germline, CDR1 is LGHDT and CDR2 YNNKEL (reference sequence). V lost 4 bases, J lost 7 bases, and 16 bases lay in between. There are 14 residues in the CDR3. In nucleotides, the CDR3 is TGTGCCAGCAGCCCGCGAGGACATAAAGTGACCCAGTACTTC. Amino acids: CASSPRGHKVTQYF.

V gene TRBV27 combines with J gene TRBJ2-7, with D tentatively TRBD1 (6 bases). CDR1 and CDR2 from the germline V gene are MNHEY and SMNVEV (reference sequence). V was clipped by 6 bases and J by 4 bases, with 13 bases between them. The CDR3 loop spans 13 amino acids. This CDR3 reads CASSWGLSYEQYF. In DNA form, the CDR3 reads TGTGCCAGCAGCTGGGGGCTCAGTTACGAGCAGTACTTC.

The chain carries TRBV7-3 and TRBJ1-1; D is unclear. Between the trimmed V and J ends, which lost 1 base and 0 bases, there was a span of 15 bases. The CDR3 sequence is 17 residues long. CDR1 and CDR2 from the germline V gene are SGHTA and FQGTGA. The CDR3 region is CASSLKATGILNTEAFF. The CDR3 DNA sequence: TGTGCCAGCAGCTTAAAGGCGACGGGTATCCTGAACACTGAAGCTTTCTTT.

This clone occurred once. The genes are TRBV19 and TRBJ2-1; D remains unclear. This CDR3 comprises 17 residues. Germline V CDR1 and CDR2: LNHDA, SQIVND (reference sequence). V lost 3 bases and J 0 bases, leaving 15 bases between the germline ends. The CDR3 loop reads CASSITGVRSSYNEQFF. Written as DNA, the CDR3 is TGTGCCAGTAGTATTACTGGGGTACGGTCCTCCTACAATGAGCAGTTCTTC.

The chain carries TRBV27 and TRBJ1-1; D is perhaps TRBD1 (6 bases). Trimming took 8 bases from V and 3 from J, leaving 13 bases between them. This CDR3 has 13 amino acids. The germline V gene encodes CDR1 MNHEY and CDR2 SMNVEV (reference sequence). CDR3 bases: TGTGCCAGCGGGTACAGGGCTTACACTGAAGCTTTCTTT. It specifies CASGYRAYTEAFF.

The gene calls are TRBV3-1 (or the pseudogene TRBV3-2) and TRBJ1-1; no clear D gene. CDR1 is LGHDT and CDR2 is YNNKEL in the germline V gene (reference sequence). V dropped 1 base and J dropped 8 bases, with 11 bases sitting between them. The CDR3 covers 13 residues. CDR3 DNA sequence: TGTGCCAGCAGCCAAGGCAGCCTACCCGAAGCTTTCTTT. It specifies CASSQGSLPEAFF.

DNA of the CDR3: TGTGCCAGCAGCTTGGGGGCTAGCTTAACAGATACGCAGTATTTT. This encodes CASSLGASLTDTQYF. The chain couples TRBV5-5 to TRBJ2-3; tentatively, D is TRBD2 (5 bases). Trimming cost V 0 bases and J 3 bases, with 11 bases left between them. CDR3 length: 15 amino acids. Germline CDR1 and CDR2: SGHKS and YYEKEE (reference sequence).

The chain carries TRBV6-2 or TRBV6-3 and TRBJ1-1; 10 positions match TRBD1. Germline assignment: CDR1 MNHEY and CDR2 SVGEGT. CDR3 length: 16 amino acids. The V gene end was trimmed by 8 bases and the J gene end by 1 base; junction bases not matched to a gene: 10. The CDR3, as DNA: TGTGCCAGCCGTTGGGGACAGGGGCATGGGAACACTGAAGCTTTCTTT. It yields the protein CASRWGQGHGNTEAFF.

The V gene is TRBV11-2, the J gene TRBJ2-1; 7 positions agree with TRBD2. Trimming took 5 bases from V and 2 from J; bases not matched to a gene: 9. Germline values: CDR1 SGHAT, CDR2 FQNNGV. The CDR3 covers 16 residues. CDR3 sequence: CASSQEAGRAYNEQFF. CDR3 nucleotides: TGTGCCAGCAGCCAAGAAGCGGGAAGGGCCTACAATGAGCAGTTCTTC.

V gene TRBV5-1 combines with J gene TRBJ2-5, with D perhaps TRBD2 (6 bases). This CDR3 contains 12 residues. Trimming took off 3 bases at V and 3 bases at J, with 6 bases between the two ends. Germline V gene sequence: CDR1 SGHRS, CDR2 YFSETQ. The CDR3 loop reads CASSSGEETQYF. CDR3 coding DNA: TGCGCCAGCAGCTCGGGAGAAGAGACCCAGTACTTC.

The chain links TRBV29-1 to TRBJ2-1; D unresolved. The germline CDR1 and CDR2 sequences are SQVTM and ANQGSEA. Trimming cost V 3 bases and J 6 bases, with 9 bases left between them. This CDR3 is 12 amino acids long. This CDR3 is CSVEGEFNEQFF. The DNA of the CDR3 is TGCAGCGTTGAGGGCGAATTCAATGAGCAGTTCTTC.

Here the CDR3 reads CAWSVYGDQPQHF. The CDR3 nucleotides are TGTGCCTGGAGTGTATACGGGGACCAGCCCCAGCATTTT. V gene TRBV30 combines with J gene TRBJ1-5, with a weak D call TRBD1 (5 bases). This CDR3 is 13 amino acids long. The V gene lost 0 bases and the J gene lost 7 bases, with 10 bases spanning the gap. From germline, CDR1 is GTSNPN and CDR2 SVGIG (reference sequence).

This clone was recorded once. This rearrangement joins TRBV20-1 to TRBJ2-2, with D perhaps assigned TRBD1 or TRBD2 (5 bases each). Deletions cut 5 bases from V and 7 bases from J, with 8 bases between. The CDR3 loop spans 11 amino acids. Germline V gene sequence: CDR1 DFQATT, CDR2 SNEGSKA (reference sequence). CDR3 nucleotide sequence: TGCAGTGCTGCGAGGGGCGGGGAGCTGTTTTTT. The encoded protein is CSAARGGELFF.

This clone was seen just once. In DNA form, the CDR3 reads TGTGCCAGCAGTTTAGGGGACTTAGCGGGAGTAATTAGAAATGAGCAGTTCTTC. Its translation: CASSLGDLAGVIRNEQFF. This sequence joins TRBV28 and TRBJ2-1; TRBD2 matches 9 bases. The germline V gene encodes CDR1 MDHEN and CDR2 SYDVKM. Trimming removed 2 bases from V and 7 bases from J; junction bases left unmatched: 15. The CDR3 extends over 18 amino acids.

CDR3 region: CATRGAANEKLFF. The CDR3 coding sequence is TGTGCCACCAGGGGGGCGGCTAATGAAAAACTGTTTTTT. The rearrangement links TRBV24-1 to TRBJ1-4, with a weak D call TRBD1 (6 bases). CDR1 is KGHDR, CDR2 SFDVKD, per germline. The germline V and J ends were trimmed by 7 bases and 3 bases, with 8 bases remaining between them. The CDR3 is made up of 13 amino acids.

The chain uses TRBV11-2 and TRBJ2-2; TRBD2 matches at 8 bases. V shed 7 bases, J shed 5 bases, and the junction held 9 bases outside the gene matches. In germline, CDR1 is SGHAT, CDR2 FQNNGV. The CDR3 is made up of 15 amino acids. CDR3 nucleotide sequence: TGTGCCAGCACCCTAGGTGCGGGAGGTACCGGGGAGCTGTTTTTT. As protein: CASTLGAGGTGELFF.

The J gene is TRBJ2-1, the V gene TRBV3-1 (or the pseudogene TRBV3-2), with TRBD2 matching over 7 bases. The CDR3 contains 19 residues. After removal of 0 bases from V and 4 bases from J, the junction contained 15 bases not matched to a gene. CDR1 and CDR2 from the germline V gene are LGHDT and YNNKEL (reference sequence). The CDR3 DNA follows: TGTGCCAGCAGCCAAGACCGGACATTCATAGCGGGTTCTTACAATGAGCAGTTCTTC. Protein sequence: CASSQDRTFIAGSYNEQFF.

This sequence joins TRBV2 and TRBJ2-1, with D perhaps TRBD2 (6 bases). V lost 8 bases and J 1 base, leaving 9 bases between the germline ends. The CDR3 has 13 residues. The germline V gene encodes CDR1 SNHLY and CDR2 FYNNEI. CDR3 sequence (DNA): TGTGCCAGCTCGGGAGTTTCCTACAATGAGCAGTTCTTC. It codes for CASSGVSYNEQFF. The full variable domain, rest sourced from reference TRBV2 and TRBJ2-1, is EPEVTQTPSHQVTQMGQEVILRCVPISNHLYFYWYRQILGQKVEFLVSFYNNEISEKSEIFDDQFSVERPDGSNFTLKIRSTKLEDSAMYFCASSGVSYNEQFFGPGTRLTVL.

The chain joins TRBV10-3 to TRBJ2-3; D is possibly TRBD1 or TRBD2 (7 bases each). Germline loops: CDR1 ENHRY, CDR2 SYGVKD. The CDR3 is 14 amino acids. The V end was cut by 8 bases, the J end by 3 bases, with 15 bases between. The CDR3 region has the DNA TGTGCCATCCAGGGGGGAGGGAGTACAGATACGCAGTATTTT. Protein product: CAIQGGGSTDTQYF.

This clone was found once. This chain connects TRBV4-1 to TRBJ2-1; possibly TRBD1 for D (5 bases). V shed 0 bases and J shed 3 bases, with 9 bases lying between them. Germline V gives CDR1 MGHRA, CDR2 YSYEKL. The CDR3 length is 15 residues. The CDR3 nucleotides are TGCGCCAGCAGCCAAGATACAGGCATCTACAATGAGCAGTTCTTC. This encodes CASSQDTGIYNEQFF.

The rearrangement links TRBV28 to TRBJ2-7; TRBD1 might be the D (6 bases). V was trimmed by 5 bases and J by 4 bases, leaving 15 bases between them. Germline V gene data show CDR1 as MDHEN and CDR2 as SYDVKM. CDR3 length: 14 amino acids. CDR3 amino acids: CASSLLQGRYEQYF. CDR3 bases: TGTGCCAGCAGTCTCCTACAGGGCAGATACGAGCAGTACTTC. Drawing the rest from reference TRBV28 and TRBJ2-7, the complete variable domain is DVKVTQSSRYLVKRTGEKVFLECVQDMDHENMFWYRQDPGLGLRLIYFSYDVKMKEKGDIPEGYSVSREKKERFSLILESASTNQTSMYLCASSLLQGRYEQYFGPGTRLTVT.